This T cell receptor (beta chain) was identified in a study of cytomegalovirus exposure and HLA in healthy donors (dated by TCRdb to the late 2010s). About the study as a whole: An earlier analysis of approximately 550 of the donors reported 250 to 300 Gb of sequence data and roughly 110 million unique TCR beta sequences from roughly 200 million T cells. Five DR-DQ haplotypes were treated as single units for association and clustering because of strong linkage in the cohort. Along with the approximately 650-subject first cohort, a separate validation cohort of around 120 different subjects was used. Genome-wide SNP genotypes for about 65% of the roughly 670 donors were used in a later genetic analysis, which treated that subset as a discovery cohort. An early release covering just under 650 HLA-typed donors comprised approximately 300 gigabases of sequencing data and around 86 million unique TCR sequences. HLA typing included class I and class II loci at four-digit resolution. Using immunosequencing, the study profiled T cell repertoires from roughly 650 subjects and related those repertoires to cytomegalovirus serostatus. In the later analysis, no new phenotypic data were used to find candidate immune exposures; instead, reliance was placed on TCR beta sequences and their occurrence across donors. Every repertoire in the discovery cohort had been generated on one and the same sequencing platform. To decide whether each TCR beta V gene segment behaved as functional or pseudogenic, an earlier analysis of some 600 of the donors relied on high-throughput TCR beta sequencing. Of the 350 to 450 genotyped donors, over 70% fell in the genetic ancestry cluster associated with self-reported Caucasian donors. The number of donors typed differed by locus, with about 629-640 for A, B, C, DRB1 and DQB1, about 500 for DQA1, about 610 for DPA1, and approximately 470 for DPB1. The study combined high-throughput TCR immunosequencing, statistical association of individual TCRs with disease status, and machine learning to predict cytomegalovirus infection status. In a later analysis, previously published TCR beta repertoires from hundreds of donors were re-analyzed and high-resolution HLA genotyping was added so that TCR occurrence patterns could be studied. Donor age, sex, ethnicity and CMV serostatus were compiled alongside the repertoire data. The study was designed to test whether signatures of past pathogen exposure could be identified by cataloging public T cell receptors. On average, 235,054 unique TCR beta nucleotide sequences were sequenced per donor among roughly 430 genotyped donors of the cohort, with approximately 18% of those sequences being non-productive.

As concerns this clone: It has no known antigen specificity. Base quality data are lacking; no much larger clone is found one base away. Other DNA sequences in this sample translate to the same CDR3.

The CDR3 numbers 16 residues from cysteine through phenylalanine. The sequence is cut down to CDR3 DNA, 48 bases in frame from base 1. Trimming takes 1 base from V and 2 bases from J, and the germline ends sit 14 bases apart. In the germline V gene, CDR1 corresponds to MNHEY and CDR2 to SVGAGI. Libraries were made using the immunoSEQ multiplex PCR assay. A mixture of 60 forward primers for TCR Vbeta segments and 13 reverse primers for TCR Jbeta segments was used in the multiplex PCR. A multiplex PCR assay on genomic DNA amplified the CDR3 region of rearranged TCR beta genes. Amplified TCR beta libraries were sequenced as 87-base-pair reads on the Illumina HiSeq System. From the authors' description of their analysis: Across the 640 or so repertoires, a later analysis counted about 81 million unique TCR beta chains, some 11 million of which were shared by at least two donors. A nearest-neighbor algorithm error-corrected the raw reads and collapsed the reads into unique sequences, merging closely related sequences to remove PCR and sequencing errors. V, D and J gene segments were assigned by aligning CDR3 sequences to IMGT reference sequences. For a sequence to be retained, a match of at least six nucleotides was required to both a V gene segment and a J gene segment. Rearrangements were classified as productive when the CDR3 lacked stop codons and remained in frame with V and J, and all other rearrangements were classified as non-productive. CDR3 was defined according to IMGT convention as the region running from the second conserved V-encoded cysteine to the conserved J-encoded phenylalanine. The earlier analysis of some 600 of the donors excluded sequences that lacked an unambiguous match to a single V gene segment. In an earlier analysis of approximately 500 of the donors, a V segment was called functional when productive rearrangements were above 56.7%, and segregating when the standard deviation between donors exceeded 5%. A statistical classification framework was built for diagnosing cytomegalovirus status from the catalog of TCR beta chain sequences. In a later analysis, TCR nucleotide sequences were compared against IMGT/GENE-DB human TR gene sequences so that V and J genes could be assigned. A later analysis assigned CDR3 sequences and most-parsimonious VDJ recombination scenarios with the TCRdist pipeline. In a later analysis, each TCR beta chain was defined by its CDR3 amino acid sequence together with its V-gene family, and reads lacking a unique V-gene family were excluded. To address suspected cross-contamination and a sequencing artifact, a later analysis removed a few hundred highly shared, low-generation-probability nucleotide sequences. In a later analysis, a clonal expansion index was calculated for each public chain from normalized within-repertoire ranks of inferred template counts. Generation probabilities in a later analysis came from a VDJ recombination model fitted to out-of-frame rearrangements, and those results were checked against IGoR. Hypergeometric tests were used in a later analysis to score TCR-TCR, TCR-HLA and TCR-CMV co-occurrence, with a repertoire-size bias correction applied to the TCR pairs. To estimate false discovery rates, a later analysis permuted the HLA or CMV assignments 20 times. In a later analysis, co-occurring TCRs were grouped using DBSCAN, with TCRdist sequence similarity added in when clustering inside HLA-allele-positive subsets. For co-occurrence clustering, repertoires with fewer than 30,000 or more than 120,000 public chains were excluded, along with five repertoires with anomalous nucleotide sharing. Sourced from immuneACCESS, this table was stored by TCRdb with only in-frame sequences that have V and J called. A share of the clones is absent; for the studies checked, an unresolved V gene accounts for under half, and the remainder has no known explanation. V and J calls and clone size are given by that table; D and trimming were obtained from the DNA. In all, the sample holds over 95,000 clones, and more than 65% of those were seen once. Roughly 11% of the sample comes from the top ten.

In total, roughly 670 healthy bone marrow donors made up the cohort. Cohort members were all nominally healthy when sampled, although unrecorded immune exposures were likely present. The donor tested CMV seropositive, placing the donor among the roughly 300 seropositive members of the cohort. A peripheral blood sample was collected from each donor, and TCR beta sequencing was performed on peripheral blood mononuclear cells. Genomic DNA extraction from the blood cell samples was performed with the Qiagen DNeasy Blood Extraction Kit. Here is what the overall study found, with its caveats: In a later analysis, some 17,000 TCR beta sequences were associated with specific HLA alleles at a false discovery rate of 0.05. Strong co-occurrence of HLA alleles, especially DR and DQ, made assigning TCR associations to individual alleles difficult. A later genetic analysis reported fewer N-insertions in productive TCRs among donors in an Asian-associated ancestry cluster than the approximately 700-donor mean. Only TCR beta chains were sequenced in this cohort, and the absence of alpha or paired-chain data limited detectable features. The 87-base-pair reads could not distinguish some IMGT-functional V segments, including TRBV6-2 and TRBV6-3, so those segments were excluded. A later analysis found that HLA-associated TCR beta chains were more clonally expanded and had lower generation probabilities than equally common non-associated chains. A further reported finding was that TCR beta sequences accurately predicted the HLA-A and HLA-B alleles for most subjects in the first cohort. In both the original and validation cohorts, the classifier was reported to diagnose cytomegalovirus status with high specificity and sensitivity. It was suggested by the authors that the approach could potentially be generalized to other disease states and immunological phenotypes. An earlier analysis of around 540 of the donors showed that most TCR beta V segments appeared in productive rearrangements either about 87% or about 30% of the time, which broadly matched IMGT annotations. An association between a missense DCLRE1C variant and V-gene and J-gene trimming of TCR beta chains was found in a later genetic analysis and replicated in an independent cohort. A later analysis reported that several top co-occurrence clusters appeared linked to parvovirus B19, influenza, CMV and Epstein-Barr virus. According to a later analysis, most CMV-associated TCR beta chains appeared to be HLA-restricted, and the HLA associations seemed to be driven largely by CMV exposure. The study gave a list of some 150 TCR beta chains associated with cytomegalovirus. Because counts were too low, around 17 rarely observed V segments, including chromosome 9 orphons, were left out of the earlier analysis of roughly 600 of the donors. Correlated functional status among segregating V segments might be attributable to linkage disequilibrium, but an unknown experimental factor could not be ruled out. A later analysis found that TCR association rates varied across HLA loci, with DRB1 alleles showing the most associated TCRs and HLA-C alleles the fewest. In vitro tests confirmed that three of the cytomegalovirus-associated TCR beta chains recognize cytomegalovirus antigens. Sequencing depth was assumed to be roughly uniform across donors in the presence/absence analyses, though that assumption may not hold. Most TCR sequences were seen in very few donors, while some public TCRs were found in many individuals. The sequencing pipeline was judged likely to have produced a cluster of highly shared sequence variants as a technical artifact. Immune exposure information for the cohort was limited to CMV serostatus. Because HLA typing was missing for some donors at each locus, association tests included only the typed subset.

The chain joins TRBV6-5 to TRBJ1-2; the D gene is perhaps TRBD1, from 5 matching bases. The sample consisted of PBMCs. The sequence was collected from a man between 40 and 49 years old in good health and CMV-seropositive. The DNA reads TGTGCCAGCAGTTACTACCCTACGACAGCGAACTATGGCTACACCTTC. Its coded protein is CASSYYPTTANYGYTF.